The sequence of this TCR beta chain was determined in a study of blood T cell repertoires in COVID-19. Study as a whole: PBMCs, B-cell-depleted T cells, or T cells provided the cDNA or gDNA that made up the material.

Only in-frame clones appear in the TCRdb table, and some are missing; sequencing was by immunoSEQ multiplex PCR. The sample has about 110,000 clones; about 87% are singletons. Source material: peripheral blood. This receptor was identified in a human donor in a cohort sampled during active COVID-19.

In nucleotides, the CDR3 is TGTGCCAGCAGTTCTGGGAGCGGTGATACGCAGTATTTT. Translation gives CASSSGSGDTQYF. J is TRBJ2-3 and V is TRBV6-5, with D perhaps matching TRBD2 (5 bases). Germline values: CDR1 MNHEY, CDR2 SVGAGI. Trimming took 4 bases from V and 6 from J, leaving 11 bases between them. CDR3 length: 13 amino acids.